The rows below give T cell receptor beta chains drawn from one sample of a study of cytomegalovirus exposure and HLA in healthy donors. The method was immunoSEQ multiplex PCR; TCRdb's version includes in-frame clones alone and lacks a portion of them. The sample has about 220,000 clones, around nine tenths seen once. The source material was PBMCs. The receptor source for this set is a woman aged 18-29 years in good health and CMV-seronegative. The CDR3 runs from the conserved cysteine through the conserved F or W. The D gene is left open where the match is weak.

V: TRBV19
D: TRBD2
J: TRBJ2-3
CDR3: CASSAAGATDTQYF

V: TRBV9
D: .
J: TRBJ2-7
CDR3: CASSAHFRNYEQYF

V: TRBV7-2
D: TRBD1
J: TRBJ1-5
CDR3: CASSLRQGANQPQHF

V: TRBV9
D: TRBD2
J: TRBJ2-7
CDR3: CASSVGVGGMYYEQYF

V: TRBV5-4
D: TRBD1
J: TRBJ1-2
CDR3: CASSLKGASGYTF

V: TRBV30
D: TRBD1
J: TRBJ1-1
CDR3: CAWNLDRVGTEAFF

V: TRBV11-3
D: .
J: TRBJ1-3
CDR3: CASSSTSSGNTIYF

V: TRBV2
D: .
J: TRBJ1-5
CDR3: CASSENGYDNQPQHF

V: TRBV7-3
D: TRBD2
J: TRBJ2-7
CDR3: CASSLTGTSGLGAYEQYF

V: TRBV7-6
D: .
J: TRBJ2-1
CDR3: CASSPRGGNEQFF

V: TRBV21-1
D: .
J: TRBJ2-1
CDR3: CASSKSSTGVRPYNEQFF

V: TRBV4-2
D: .
J: TRBJ2-3
CDR3: CASSQAGPGLRGDTQYF

V: TRBV5-1
D: .
J: TRBJ1-2
CDR3: CASNERGRGTYGYTF

V: TRBV20-1
D: .
J: TRBJ2-5
CDR3: CSARAGTSQYF

V: TRBV7-8
D: .
J: TRBJ1-5
CDR3: CASLLGGKGSNQPQHF

V: TRBV30
D: .
J: TRBJ1-2
CDR3: CAWDNPGRVQYGYTF

V: TRBV6-5
D: .
J: TRBJ2-3
CDR3: CASSYERTDTQYF

V: TRBV30
D: .
J: TRBJ2-7
CDR3: CAWSLTRYEQYF

V: TRBV7-9
D: TRBD2
J: TRBJ2-1
CDR3: CASSINEGLAGTKNEQFF

V: TRBV5-1
D: .
J: TRBJ2-3
CDR3: CASSLWGVEATDTQYF

V: TRBV10-1
D: .
J: TRBJ1-1
CDR3: CASSFRGAFF

V: TRBV5-6
D: TRBD1
J: TRBJ2-7
CDR3: CASSRGQGLYEQYF

V: TRBV6-1
D: .
J: TRBJ1-1
CDR3: CASSEGSGLGGLTEAFF

V: TRBV5-1
D: .
J: TRBJ1-4
CDR3: CASSLAEPLNEKLFF

V: TRBV5-1
D: .
J: TRBJ2-1
CDR3: CASSGTRRYNEQFF

V: TRBV27
D: .
J: TRBJ1-4
CDR3: CASSLWFAGRKEKLFF

V: TRBV11-2
D: .
J: TRBJ2-7
CDR3: CASSFLGGEQYF

V: TRBV5-1
D: TRBD2
J: TRBJ2-3
CDR3: CASTSGGSADTQYF

V: TRBV4-2
D: .
J: TRBJ2-1
CDR3: CASSQDGRKGYNEQFF

V: TRBV5-1
D: TRBD2
J: TRBJ2-7
CDR3: CASSLGGTSGSSYEQYF

V: TRBV27
D: TRBD1
J: TRBJ1-5
CDR3: CASSLTRQGLGNQPQHF

V: TRBV19
D: TRBD1
J: TRBJ2-7
CDR3: CASSITGGAYEQYF

V: TRBV19
D: TRBD1
J: TRBJ2-3
CDR3: CASSDRGPTDTQYF

V: TRBV30
D: .
J: TRBJ2-5
CDR3: CAWSPQPRPIDGPGETQYF

V: TRBV10-2
D: .
J: TRBJ2-2
CDR3: CASSRDTNTGELFF

V: TRBV6-5
D: .
J: TRBJ1-2
CDR3: CASSLDRFANYGYTF

V: TRBV2
D: .
J: TRBJ2-2
CDR3: CASSEVREHGELFF

V: TRBV11-3
D: .
J: TRBJ1-1
CDR3: CASSPRSGLMNTEAFF

V: TRBV19
D: .
J: TRBJ1-1
CDR3: CASREGGGNTEAFF

V: TRBV5-1
D: .
J: TRBJ2-1
CDR3: CASSLGAGASYNEQFF

V: TRBV7-6
D: .
J: TRBJ1-2
CDR3: CASSLPVTNYGYTF

V: TRBV28
D: TRBD2
J: TRBJ2-2
CDR3: CASTLLAGGAGELFF

V: TRBV18
D: TRBD2
J: TRBJ2-7
CDR3: CASSPTSGSVYEQYF

V: TRBV19
D: .
J: TRBJ1-4
CDR3: CASSISRARANEKLFF

V: TRBV5-5
D: .
J: TRBJ1-3
CDR3: CASSPVSSGNTIYF

V: TRBV28
D: TRBD1
J: TRBJ2-4
CDR3: CASLGWTGGNIQYF

V: TRBV6-6
D: .
J: TRBJ1-3
CDR3: CASSLRMGRSGNTIYF

V: TRBV5-1
D: .
J: TRBJ1-3
CDR3: CASSFTGPPIYF

V: TRBV18
D: TRBD2
J: TRBJ2-1
CDR3: CASSPPIAGVGNEQFF

V: TRBV7-6
D: TRBD2
J: TRBJ2-7
CDR3: CASTPGLDPYEQYF

V: TRBV2
D: TRBD2
J: TRBJ2-4
CDR3: CASSRWAGGENIQYF

V: TRBV23-1
D: .
J: TRBJ2-7
CDR3: CASSPSGIGEQYF

V: TRBV7-8
D: TRBD2
J: TRBJ2-7
CDR3: CASSLSILGTSGNYEQYF